The rows below give T cell receptor beta chains drawn from one sample of a study of shared clonotypes between healthy human individuals. The protocol was immunoSEQ multiplex PCR, while the TCRdb copy is restricted to in-frame clones and leaves out a portion. The data show 550,000 to 700,000 clones, 73% seen once. The sample was memory CD4+ T cells sorted from blood. These receptor sequences come from a woman in her 30s in good health. CDR3s include the opening cysteine and the closing phenylalanine or tryptophan. The order of the fields is clone size, D gene, V gene, J gene, CDR3 DNA, CDR3 protein. A D gene is named only where the DNA matches it firmly. Only some rows state a clone size, as once, few, many or a class for expanded clones.

clone size: few
D gene: TRBD1
V gene: TRBV2
J gene: TRBJ2-7
CDR3 DNA: TGTGCCAGCACAAACAGGGGTTCCGAGCAGTACTTC
CDR3 protein: CASTNRGSEQYF

clone size: -
D gene: -
V gene: TRBV15
J gene: TRBJ1-2
CDR3 DNA: TGTGCCACCAGCAGAGCCGACGTCAAGGGAGGCTACACCTTC
CDR3 protein: CATSRADVKGGYTF

clone size: -
D gene: -
V gene: TRBV2
J gene: TRBJ2-5
CDR3 DNA: TGTGCCAGCAGTGAAGAGGGGGGCCAGGGAGAGACCCAGTACTTC
CDR3 protein: CASSEEGGQGETQYF

clone size: -
D gene: -
V gene: TRBV2
J gene: TRBJ2-2
CDR3 DNA: TGTGCCAGCAGTTCCCGGACGGGCACCGGGGAGCTGTTTTTT
CDR3 protein: CASSSRTGTGELFF

clone size: -
D gene: -
V gene: TRBV6-6
J gene: TRBJ2-1
CDR3 DNA: TGTGCCAGCAGTTACGGGGGCGCCGGGAATGAGCAGTTCTTC
CDR3 protein: CASSYGGAGNEQFF

clone size: -
D gene: -
V gene: TRBV5-6
J gene: TRBJ2-6
CDR3 DNA: TGTGCCAGCAGCTTACGAGGGGTATTTTCCCTCTCTGGGGCCAACGTCCTGACTTTC
CDR3 protein: CASSLRGVFSLSGANVLTF

clone size: -
D gene: TRBD2
V gene: TRBV7-9
J gene: TRBJ2-5
CDR3 DNA: TGTGCCAGCAGCTTCCTAGCGGTGCAAGAGACCCAGTACTTC
CDR3 protein: CASSFLAVQETQYF

clone size: once
D gene: TRBD2
V gene: TRBV7-6
J gene: TRBJ2-5
CDR3 DNA: TGTGCCAGCAGCTTAGCGCCTAGCGGAAGAGAGACCCAGTACTTC
CDR3 protein: CASSLAPSGRETQYF

clone size: -
D gene: -
V gene: TRBV23-1
J gene: TRBJ2-5
CDR3 DNA: TGCGCCAGCAGTCAGTCCGGGACCGTTATGGGGGAGACCCAGTACTTC
CDR3 protein: CASSQSGTVMGETQYF

clone size: -
D gene: TRBD1
V gene: TRBV4-2
J gene: TRBJ2-7
CDR3 DNA: TGTGCCAGCAGCCAAGAACCCACGAGGGGGCACGAGCAGTACTTC
CDR3 protein: CASSQEPTRGHEQYF

clone size: -
D gene: TRBD2
V gene: TRBV2
J gene: TRBJ2-1
CDR3 DNA: TGTGCCAGCACGCGCCTGGCAGCGGGAGGGGGTCATGAGCAGTTCTTC
CDR3 protein: CASTRLAAGGGHEQFF

clone size: -
D gene: -
V gene: TRBV7-9
J gene: TRBJ2-4
CDR3 DNA: TGTGCCAGCAGCAACTCAGGGGAGACTGGTCAAAACATTCAGTACTTC
CDR3 protein: CASSNSGETGQNIQYF

clone size: -
D gene: TRBD1
V gene: TRBV4-1
J gene: TRBJ1-4
CDR3 DNA: TGCGCCAGCAGCCATAACAGGGGGAATGAAAAACTGTTTTTT
CDR3 protein: CASSHNRGNEKLFF

clone size: -
D gene: -
V gene: TRBV11-2
J gene: TRBJ2-2
CDR3 DNA: TGTGCCTCACGAGGGGCGTCCGGGGAGCTGTTTTTT
CDR3 protein: CASRGASGELFF

clone size: few
D gene: -
V gene: TRBV30
J gene: TRBJ2-7
CDR3 DNA: TGTGCCTGGTCCGAGGAAGGGACCGGTCAGCAGTACTTC
CDR3 protein: CAWSEEGTGQQYF

clone size: -
D gene: TRBD2
V gene: TRBV5-1
J gene: TRBJ2-1
CDR3 DNA: TGCGCCAGCAGCTTGGGTCTAGCGGGAGGGTATGAGCAGTTCTTC
CDR3 protein: CASSLGLAGGYEQFF

clone size: -
D gene: -
V gene: TRBV18
J gene: TRBJ1-6
CDR3 DNA: TGTGCCAGCTCACCGGTGGGGAGAGATTCACCCCTCCACTTT
CDR3 protein: CASSPVGRDSPLHF

clone size: -
D gene: TRBD2
V gene: TRBV6-5
J gene: TRBJ2-7
CDR3 DNA: TGTGCCAGCAGGCCTAGCGGGAGTATCGCCTACGAGCAGTACTTC
CDR3 protein: CASRPSGSIAYEQYF

clone size: -
D gene: TRBD2
V gene: TRBV27
J gene: TRBJ2-1
CDR3 DNA: TGTGCCAGCAGTTTACTAGCGGGAGCGGTCTACAATGAGCAGTTCTTC
CDR3 protein: CASSLLAGAVYNEQFF

clone size: -
D gene: TRBD2
V gene: TRBV27
J gene: TRBJ2-5
CDR3 DNA: TGTGCCAGCAGTTCCCCCCTTCGGGGGGGTCGAGAGACCCAGTACTTC
CDR3 protein: CASSSPLRGGRETQYF

clone size: once
D gene: -
V gene: TRBV5-1
J gene: TRBJ1-2
CDR3 DNA: TGCGCCAGCAGCCCGAGCCCTCTACGCGATTACTATGGCTACACCTTC
CDR3 protein: CASSPSPLRDYYGYTF

clone size: -
D gene: TRBD1
V gene: TRBV5-1
J gene: TRBJ2-7
CDR3 DNA: TGCGCCAGCAGCTTGGGGGGACAGGGGGTCCCCTACGAGCAGTACTTC
CDR3 protein: CASSLGGQGVPYEQYF

clone size: few
D gene: -
V gene: TRBV15
J gene: TRBJ2-5
CDR3 DNA: TGTGCCACCAGCAGACGAGGGAAAGAGACCCAGTACTTC
CDR3 protein: CATSRRGKETQYF

clone size: -
D gene: TRBD1
V gene: TRBV9
J gene: TRBJ2-1
CDR3 DNA: TGTGCCAGCAGCGTCCAGACAGGGGTCTACAATGAGCAGTTCTTC
CDR3 protein: CASSVQTGVYNEQFF

clone size: -
D gene: -
V gene: TRBV28
J gene: TRBJ1-5
CDR3 DNA: TGTGCCAGCAGTCCAGGTCTTAAGTCGCCCCAGCATTTT
CDR3 protein: CASSPGLKSPQHF

clone size: -
D gene: -
V gene: TRBV20-1
J gene: TRBJ2-3
CDR3 DNA: TGCAGTGCTAGGCAGGCAGATACGCAGTATTTT
CDR3 protein: CSARQADTQYF

clone size: few
D gene: -
V gene: TRBV7-2
J gene: TRBJ1-5
CDR3 DNA: TGTGCCAGCAGCTTAGAAGCGCTTAGCAATCAGCCCCAGCATTTT
CDR3 protein: CASSLEALSNQPQHF

clone size: -
D gene: TRBD2
V gene: TRBV25-1
J gene: TRBJ2-1
CDR3 DNA: TGTGCCAGCGGAGCGACTAGCGGGATCGGCTCCTACAATGAGCAGTTCTTC
CDR3 protein: CASGATSGIGSYNEQFF

clone size: many
D gene: -
V gene: TRBV30
J gene: TRBJ2-5
CDR3 DNA: TGTGCCTGGAGCGGGACTCACGGAGAGACCCAGTACTTC
CDR3 protein: CAWSGTHGETQYF

clone size: -
D gene: -
V gene: TRBV5-4
J gene: TRBJ1-3
CDR3 DNA: TGTGCCAGCAGTACCTATCAGGGAAACACCATATATTTT
CDR3 protein: CASSTYQGNTIYF

clone size: -
D gene: -
V gene: TRBV18
J gene: TRBJ1-2
CDR3 DNA: TGTGCCAGCTCACCATTCTCAAACAGGGAGGCTGAAGGCTACACCTTC
CDR3 protein: CASSPFSNREAEGYTF

clone size: -
D gene: -
V gene: TRBV5-1
J gene: TRBJ2-5
CDR3 DNA: TGCGCCAGCAGCGTAGGGAACAGGTGGAACCAAGAGACCCAGTACTTC
CDR3 protein: CASSVGNRWNQETQYF

clone size: -
D gene: -
V gene: TRBV15
J gene: TRBJ2-1
CDR3 DNA: TGTGCCACCAGCAGAGAGACCGGGACTCCCTACAATGAGCAGTTCTTC
CDR3 protein: CATSRETGTPYNEQFF

clone size: -
D gene: -
V gene: TRBV2
J gene: TRBJ2-6
CDR3 DNA: TGTGCCAGCAGCATGGAGACTGGGGCCAACGTCCTGACTTTC
CDR3 protein: CASSMETGANVLTF

clone size: -
D gene: TRBD1
V gene: TRBV5-1
J gene: TRBJ2-7
CDR3 DNA: TGCGCCAGCAGCCCCGGGACAGGTCCTACCGAGCAGTACTTC
CDR3 protein: CASSPGTGPTEQYF

clone size: once
D gene: -
V gene: TRBV19
J gene: TRBJ2-5
CDR3 DNA: TGTGCCAGTAGTACAACCTCCGGGGAGACCCAGTACTTC
CDR3 protein: CASSTTSGETQYF

clone size: -
D gene: -
V gene: TRBV7-9
J gene: TRBJ1-2
CDR3 DNA: TGTGCCAGCAGCTTATTAGGGGTTGGCTACACCTTC
CDR3 protein: CASSLLGVGYTF

clone size: once
D gene: -
V gene: TRBV16
J gene: TRBJ1-1
CDR3 DNA: TGTGCCAGCAGCCAACAGGGAGGCACTGAAGCTTTCTTT
CDR3 protein: CASSQQGGTEAFF

clone size: -
D gene: TRBD2
V gene: TRBV11-2
J gene: TRBJ2-2
CDR3 DNA: TGTGCCAGCAGCTTTAGTAGCGGGAGCACCGGGGAGCTGTTTTTT
CDR3 protein: CASSFSSGSTGELFF

clone size: -
D gene: TRBD2
V gene: TRBV5-6
J gene: TRBJ2-7
CDR3 DNA: TGTGCCAGCAGCTCTCGACTAGCGAGCTCCTACGAGCAGTACTTC
CDR3 protein: CASSSRLASSYEQYF

clone size: -
D gene: -
V gene: TRBV7-6
J gene: TRBJ2-3
CDR3 DNA: TGTGCCAGCAGCTTACTAGTAACAGATACGCAGTATTTT
CDR3 protein: CASSLLVTDTQYF